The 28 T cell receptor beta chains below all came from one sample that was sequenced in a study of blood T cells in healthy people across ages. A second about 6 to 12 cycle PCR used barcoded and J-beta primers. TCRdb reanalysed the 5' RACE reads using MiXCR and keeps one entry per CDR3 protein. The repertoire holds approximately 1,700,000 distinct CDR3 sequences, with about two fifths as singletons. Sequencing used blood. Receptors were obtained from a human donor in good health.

The CDR3: CASSFRLADLSTDTQYF. For the CDR3, the DNA is TGCGCCAGCAGCTTCAGACTAGCGGACCTCAGCACAGATACGCAGTATTTT. The chain recombines TRBV5-1 with TRBJ2-3, with 9 bases matching TRBD2. The CDR3 loop spans 17 amino acids. Germline assignment: CDR1 SGHRS and CDR2 YFSETQ. V dropped 2 bases and J dropped 0; count of bases not matched to a gene: 7.

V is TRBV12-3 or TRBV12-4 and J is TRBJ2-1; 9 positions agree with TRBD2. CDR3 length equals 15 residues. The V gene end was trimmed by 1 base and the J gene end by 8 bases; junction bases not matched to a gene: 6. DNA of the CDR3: TGTGCCAGCAGTTTAGGCGGGGGGGCGTCGGATGAGCAGTTCTTC. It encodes CASSLGGGASDEQFF.

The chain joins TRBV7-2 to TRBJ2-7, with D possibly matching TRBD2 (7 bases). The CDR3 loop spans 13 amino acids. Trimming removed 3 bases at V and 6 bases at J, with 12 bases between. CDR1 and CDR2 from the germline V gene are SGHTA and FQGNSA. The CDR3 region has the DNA TGTGCCAGCAGCTTCCGGGGGGCTAGCGAGCAGTACTTC. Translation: CASSFRGASEQYF.

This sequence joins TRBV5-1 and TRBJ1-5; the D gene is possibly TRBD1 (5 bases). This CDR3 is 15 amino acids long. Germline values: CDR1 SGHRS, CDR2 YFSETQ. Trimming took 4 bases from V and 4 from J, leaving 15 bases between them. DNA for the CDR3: TGCGCCAGCAGCCGGGACGGAGAGGCGAATCAGCCCCAGCATTTT. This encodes CASSRDGEANQPQHF.

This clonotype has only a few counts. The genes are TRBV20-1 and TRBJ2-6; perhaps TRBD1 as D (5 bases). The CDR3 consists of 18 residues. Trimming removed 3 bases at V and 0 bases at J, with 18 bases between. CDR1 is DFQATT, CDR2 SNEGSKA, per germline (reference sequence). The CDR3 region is CSASRVGRVGSGANVLTF. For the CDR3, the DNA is TGCAGTGCTAGCCGAGTGGGCAGGGTGGGCTCTGGGGCCAACGTCCTGACTTTC.

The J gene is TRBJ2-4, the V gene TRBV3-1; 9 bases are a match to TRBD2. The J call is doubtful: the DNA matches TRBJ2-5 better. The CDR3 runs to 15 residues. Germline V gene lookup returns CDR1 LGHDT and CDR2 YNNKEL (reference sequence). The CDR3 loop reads CASSWGLAYQETQYF. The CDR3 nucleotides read TGTGCCAGCAGCTGGGGACTAGCTTATCAAGAGACCCAGTACTTC.

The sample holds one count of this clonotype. The CDR3 is CASSQDQGYMGGYTF. The CDR3, as DNA: TGCGCCAGCAGCCAAGATCAGGGTTATATGGGGGGCTACACCTTC. The chain is built from TRBV4-1 and TRBJ1-2; D possibly corresponds to TRBD1 (5 bases). The CDR3 sequence is 15 residues long. V was pared by 0 bases and J by 8 bases, with 16 bases between. The germline V gene has CDR1 MGHRA and CDR2 YSYEKL.

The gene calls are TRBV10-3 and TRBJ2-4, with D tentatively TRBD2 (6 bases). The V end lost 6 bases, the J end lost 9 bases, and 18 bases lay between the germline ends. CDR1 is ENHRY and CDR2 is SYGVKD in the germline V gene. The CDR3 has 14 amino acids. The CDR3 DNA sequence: TGTGCCATCAGGGATGATCTGGAGGGAGGCATTCAGTACTTC. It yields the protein CAIRDDLEGGIQYF.

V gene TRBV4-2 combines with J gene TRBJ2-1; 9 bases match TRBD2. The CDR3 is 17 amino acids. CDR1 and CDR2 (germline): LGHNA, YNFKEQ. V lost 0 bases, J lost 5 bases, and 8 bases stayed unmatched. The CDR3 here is CASSQEGALAGNNEQFF. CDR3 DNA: TGTGCCAGCAGCCAAGAGGGGGCCCTAGCGGGGAACAATGAGCAGTTCTTC.

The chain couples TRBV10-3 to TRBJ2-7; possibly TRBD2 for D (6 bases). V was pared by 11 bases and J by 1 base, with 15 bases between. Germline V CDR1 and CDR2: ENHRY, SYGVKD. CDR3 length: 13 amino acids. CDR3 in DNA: TGTGCCGTTGGATCGGGGGATTCCTACGAGCAGTACTTC. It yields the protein CAVGSGDSYEQYF.

The CDR3 reads CASSLVEAYSGYTF. The CDR3 DNA is TGTGCCAGCAGCTTAGTGGAGGCGTACAGTGGCTACACCTTC. The chain has TRBV11-2 and TRBJ1-2; the D is unclear. The germline gives CDR1 SGHAT, CDR2 FQNNGV. The CDR3 sequence is 14 residues long. The ends were cut back, 1 base at V and 7 bases at J, with 13 bases in the middle. The complete variable domain, with remaining parts taken from reference TRBV11-2 and TRBJ1-2, reads EAGVAQSPRYKIIEKRQSVAFWCNPISGHATLYWYQQILGQGPKLLIQFQNNGVVDDSQLPKDRFSAERLKGVDSTLKIQPAKLEDSAVYLCASSLVEAYSGYTFGSGTRLTVV.

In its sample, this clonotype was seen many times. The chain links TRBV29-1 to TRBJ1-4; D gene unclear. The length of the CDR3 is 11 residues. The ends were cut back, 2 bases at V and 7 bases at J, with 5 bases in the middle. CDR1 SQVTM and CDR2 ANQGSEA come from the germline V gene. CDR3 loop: CSVELGEKLFF. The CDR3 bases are TGCAGCGTTGAATTAGGTGAAAAACTGTTTTTT.

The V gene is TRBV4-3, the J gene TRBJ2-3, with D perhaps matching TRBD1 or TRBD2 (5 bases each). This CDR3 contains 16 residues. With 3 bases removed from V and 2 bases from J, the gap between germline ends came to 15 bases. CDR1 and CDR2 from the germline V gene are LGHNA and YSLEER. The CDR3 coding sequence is TGCGCCAGCAGCCAGGGACGAGCAGGATCCACAGATACGCAGTATTTT. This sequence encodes CASSQGRAGSTDTQYF.

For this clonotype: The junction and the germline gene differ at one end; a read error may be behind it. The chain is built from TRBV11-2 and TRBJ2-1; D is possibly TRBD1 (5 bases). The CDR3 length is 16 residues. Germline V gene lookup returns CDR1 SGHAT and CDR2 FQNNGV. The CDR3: CASSLDGPGQYNEQFF. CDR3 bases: TGTGCCAGCAGTTTAGACGGGCCCGGACAATACAATGAGCAGTTCTTC.

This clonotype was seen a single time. The CDR3 DNA is TGCAGTGGCAGGGGGCGGCGGCGGGACCCCTGGGATGAGCAGTTCTTC. It yields the protein CSGRGRRRDPWDEQFF. This sequence joins TRBV20-1 and TRBJ2-1, with 8 bases that match TRBD1. The CDR3 runs to 16 residues. The junction had 19 bases not matched to a gene; V was cut back by 7 bases and J by 8 bases. In germline, CDR1 is DFQATT, CDR2 SNEGSKA (reference sequence).

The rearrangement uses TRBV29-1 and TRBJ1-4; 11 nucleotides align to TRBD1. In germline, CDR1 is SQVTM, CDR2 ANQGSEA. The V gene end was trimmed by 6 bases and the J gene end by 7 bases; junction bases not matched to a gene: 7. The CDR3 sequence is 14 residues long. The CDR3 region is CSVARGQGGEKLFF. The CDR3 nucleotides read TGCAGCGTGGCCCGGGGACAGGGGGGTGAAAAACTGTTTTTT.

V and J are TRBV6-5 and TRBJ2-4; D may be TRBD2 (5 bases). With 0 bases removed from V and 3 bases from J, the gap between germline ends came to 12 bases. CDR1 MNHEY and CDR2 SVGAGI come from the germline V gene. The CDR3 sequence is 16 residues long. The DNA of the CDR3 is TGTGCCAGCAGTTACTCGTGGGGTGGAGGCAAAAACATTCAGTACTTC. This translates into CASSYSWGGGKNIQYF.

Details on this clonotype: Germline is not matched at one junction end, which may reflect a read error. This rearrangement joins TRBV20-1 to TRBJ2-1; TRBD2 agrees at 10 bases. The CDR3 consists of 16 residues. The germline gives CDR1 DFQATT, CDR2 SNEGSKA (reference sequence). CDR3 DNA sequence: TGCAATGCTAACCCCTTAGCGGGGGGCGACTACAATGAGCAGTTCTTC. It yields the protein CNANPLAGGDYNEQFF.

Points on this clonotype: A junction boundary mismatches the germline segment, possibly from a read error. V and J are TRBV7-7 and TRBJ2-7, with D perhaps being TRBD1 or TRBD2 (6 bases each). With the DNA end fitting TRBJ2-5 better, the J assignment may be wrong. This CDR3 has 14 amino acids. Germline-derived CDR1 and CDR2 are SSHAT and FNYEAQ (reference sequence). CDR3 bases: TGTGGCAGCAGCTTAGGGGGGCTCGGTGAGACCCAGTACTTC. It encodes CGSSLGGLGETQYF.

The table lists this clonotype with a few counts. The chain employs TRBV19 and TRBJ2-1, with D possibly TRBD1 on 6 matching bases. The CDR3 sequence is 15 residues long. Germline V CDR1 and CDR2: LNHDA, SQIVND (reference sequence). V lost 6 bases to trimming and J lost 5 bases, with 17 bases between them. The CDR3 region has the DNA TGTGCCAGTAGACAACAGGGTGTATCCAACAATGAGCAGTTCTTC. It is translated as CASRQQGVSNNEQFF.

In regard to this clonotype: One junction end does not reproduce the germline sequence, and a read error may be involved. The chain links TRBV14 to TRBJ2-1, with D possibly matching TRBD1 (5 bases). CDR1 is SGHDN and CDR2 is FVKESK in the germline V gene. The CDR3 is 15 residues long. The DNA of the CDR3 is TGTGCCGGCAGCCAAATGGTACCAGGGTATAATGAGCAGTTCTTC. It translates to CAGSQMVPGYNEQFF.

DNA for the CDR3: TGTGCCAGCAGCTTACCGGGAAGAGGCTACGAGCAGTACTTC. As protein: CASSLPGRGYEQYF. V is TRBV7-2 and J is TRBJ2-5; a possible D gene is TRBD2 (5 bases). The end of the DNA fits TRBJ2-7 better, so the J call may be wrong. CDR1 is SGHTA and CDR2 is FQGNSA in the germline V gene. The CDR3 contains 14 residues.

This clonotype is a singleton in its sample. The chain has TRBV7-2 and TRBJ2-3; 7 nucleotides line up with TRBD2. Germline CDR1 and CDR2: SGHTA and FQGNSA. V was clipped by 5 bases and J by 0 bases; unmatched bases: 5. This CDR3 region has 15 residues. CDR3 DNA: TGTGCCAGCAGCGTGGGAGGGCAAAGCACAGATACGCAGTATTTT. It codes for CASSVGGQSTDTQYF.

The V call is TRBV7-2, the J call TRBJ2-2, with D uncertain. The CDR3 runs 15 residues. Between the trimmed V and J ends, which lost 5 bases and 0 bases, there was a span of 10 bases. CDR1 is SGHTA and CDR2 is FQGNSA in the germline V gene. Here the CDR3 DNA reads TGTGCCAGCAGCCTCACTATCGCGAACACCGGGGAGCTGTTTTTT. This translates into CASSLTIANTGELFF. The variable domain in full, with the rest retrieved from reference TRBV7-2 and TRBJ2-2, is GAGVSQSPSNKVTEKGKDVELRCDPISGHTALYWYRQSLGQGLEFLIYFQGNSAPDKSGLPSDRFSAERTGGSVSTLTIQRTQQEDSAVYLCASSLTIANTGELFFGEGSRLTVL.

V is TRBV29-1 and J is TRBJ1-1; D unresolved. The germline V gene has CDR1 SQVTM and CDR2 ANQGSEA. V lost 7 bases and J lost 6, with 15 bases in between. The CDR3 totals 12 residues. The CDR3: CSAGNAAAEAFF. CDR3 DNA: TGCAGCGCCGGAAATGCGGCTGCTGAAGCTTTCTTT.

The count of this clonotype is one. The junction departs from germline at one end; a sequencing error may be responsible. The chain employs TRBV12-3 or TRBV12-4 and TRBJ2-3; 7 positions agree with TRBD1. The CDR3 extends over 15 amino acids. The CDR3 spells CASSFEDRRADAQYF. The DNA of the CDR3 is TGTGCCAGCAGTTTCGAGGACAGGAGAGCAGATGCGCAGTATTTT.

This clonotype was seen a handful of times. The CDR3 region is CASSYNSGRYNEQFF. The DNA for the CDR3 is TGTGCCAGCAGTTACAACAGCGGGCGATACAATGAGCAGTTCTTC. The V and J genes are TRBV6-2 or TRBV6-3 and TRBJ2-1; D is perhaps TRBD2 (6 bases). Trimming shortened V by 2 bases and J by 4 bases, and 12 bases separated the two germline ends. Germline-derived CDR1 and CDR2 are MNHEY and SVGEGT. This CDR3 contains 15 residues.

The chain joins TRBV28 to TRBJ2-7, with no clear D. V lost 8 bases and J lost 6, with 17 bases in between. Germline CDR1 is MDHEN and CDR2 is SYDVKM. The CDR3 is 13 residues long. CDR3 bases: TGTGCCAGCTGGGGTCCCCGCCGGAGCGAGCAGTACTTC. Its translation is CASWGPRRSEQYF.